The 14 T cell receptor beta chains in this list originate from one sample, sequenced in a study of monozygotic twins with inflammatory bowel disease. Using the 5' RACE reads, TCRdb records one entry per CDR3 protein without DNA. There are hundreds of thousands of distinct CDR3 sequences in the sample, with roughly 5.2% held by the top ten. What was sequenced was blood. The receptor source for this set is a human donor with ulcerative colitis or Crohn's disease, or a healthy co-twin of an affected twin (not recorded which).

V is TRBV20-1 and J is TRBJ1-1; the TRBD1 assignment by TCRdb is unverifiable without DNA. CDR1 DFQATT and CDR2 SNEGSKA come from the germline V gene (reference sequence). The CDR3 runs 17 residues. The CDR3 is CSAREVHRDVLGTEAFF.

The gene calls are TRBV12-3 or TRBV12-4 and TRBJ2-2; TCRdb proposes TRBD1, but this gene call is untestable without DNA. This CDR3 is 14 amino acids long. CDR3 sequence: CASIRQANTGELFF.

The rearrangement uses TRBV12-3 or TRBV12-4 and TRBJ2-3; TCRdb designates TRBD1, a call that cannot be tested without DNA. The CDR3 is 14 amino acids. The CDR3 here is CASGGTGGADTQYF.

The CDR3 region is CASSLLPGQGTPGNTIYF. The chain is built from TRBV28 and TRBJ1-3; TCRdb's assignment of TRBD1 cannot be checked, as there is no DNA. This CDR3 is built from 18 residues. Germline V gene lookup returns CDR1 MDHEN and CDR2 SYDVKM.

The chain links TRBV4-3 to TRBJ1-1. CDR1 and CDR2 (germline): LGHNA, YSLEER. The CDR3 loop spans 16 amino acids. The CDR3 here is CASSTRQWSVNTEAFF.

The chain couples TRBV12-3 or TRBV12-4 to TRBJ2-3; the TRBD2 assignment by TCRdb is unverifiable without DNA. The CDR3 totals 16 residues. CDR3 sequence: CASSPTGTIGSDTQYF.

This sequence joins TRBV6-1 and TRBJ1-5. The V gene's germline CDR1 is MNHNS and CDR2 SASEGT. This CDR3 has 11 amino acids. The CDR3 region is CASKRAGRAHF.

This chain connects TRBV11-2 to TRBJ2-1; TCRdb's D call of TRBD2 is untestable without DNA. Germline CDR1 reads SGHAT; CDR2 reads FQNNGV. The CDR3 loop spans 19 amino acids. This CDR3 is CASSPPGTSGFSSYNEQFF.

The rearrangement links TRBV19 to TRBJ1-4; TCRdb gives TRBD1 as the D gene, but with no DNA this cannot be confirmed. CDR1 LNHDA and CDR2 SQIVND come from the germline V gene (reference sequence). This CDR3 region has 15 residues. The CDR3 loop is CASSADTPGGEKLFF. Combining the CDR3 with reference TRBV19 and TRBJ1-4 gives the whole variable domain DGGITQSPKYLFRKEGQNVTLSCEQNLNHDAMYWYRQDPGQGLRLIYYSQIVNDFQKGDIAEGYSVSREKKESFPLTVTSAQKNPTAFYLCASSADTPGGEKLFFGSGTQLSVL.

J is TRBJ2-1 and V is TRBV5-4. Germline values: CDR1 SGHNT, CDR2 YYREEE (reference sequence). CDR3 length: 16 residues. The CDR3 loop is CASSLVGSGSYNEQFF.

The chain couples TRBV5-5 to TRBJ1-1. The CDR3 extends over 13 amino acids. From germline, CDR1 is SGHKS and CDR2 YYEKEE (reference sequence). CDR3 protein: CASSLYVNTEAFF.

V is TRBV3-1 and J is TRBJ2-1; the TRBD1 assignment by TCRdb is unverifiable without DNA. Per germline, CDR1 LGHDT and CDR2 YNNKEL (reference sequence). This CDR3 region has 15 residues. The CDR3 region is CASSPMGIGANEQFF.

The rearrangement links TRBV20-1 to TRBJ2-3; TCRdb returns TRBD2, unconfirmable since there is no DNA. Germline loops: CDR1 DFQATT, CDR2 SNEGSKA (reference sequence). The CDR3 has 14 residues. CDR3: CSASLAGGGDTQYF.

V is TRBV7-9 and J is TRBJ1-4. Germline V gene sequence: CDR1 SEHNR, CDR2 FQNEAQ (reference sequence). This CDR3 spans 14 amino acids. The CDR3 protein is CASSLAQGGEKLFF.